Sequencing of this T cell receptor beta chain was carried out in a study of blood T cell repertoires in COVID-19. Looking at the study overall: Acute and convalescent COVID-19 samples came from the United States, Italy and Spain.

Repertoires were generated with immunoSEQ multiplex PCR, while TCRdb's copy carries only in-frame clones and drops some. The data show over 450,000 clones, approximately 88% seen once. Seattle patients were enrolled during active infection and followed longitudinally. V was shortened by 4 bases and J by 4 bases, with 7 bases between the two germline ends. CDR1 is SQVTM and CDR2 is ANQGSEA in the germline V gene. The CDR3 has 11 amino acids. The source of this sequence is a woman aged 50 to 60 with COVID-19, enrolled during active disease. The chain employs TRBV29-1 and TRBJ1-2, with no clear D. Source material: peripheral blood. CDR3: CSVAGSYGYTF. Here the CDR3 DNA reads TGCAGCGTTGCAGGTAGCTATGGCTACACCTTC.